This T cell receptor (beta chain) is from a study of shared clonotypes between healthy human individuals. This clone was detected once. Its target is unknown. Overall study results and limits: The study drew on few donors, limiting represented genetic and exposure-history diversity.

Deep was the level used in running the assay. Genomic DNA belonging to each subset was distributed in equal measure over several immunoSEQ plates. Sequencing used immunoSEQ multiplex PCR; TCRdb keeps in-frame clones, though not all of them. The table has about 2.2 million clones, 90% to 95% seen once. Positive CCR7 selection of CD45RO-negative cells yielded the naive CD8 cells, and terminally differentiated effector memory CD45RA+ cells were excluded. The germline gives CDR1 MNHEY, CDR2 SMNVEV (reference sequence). The CDR3 length is 15 residues. V lost 5 bases and J 3 bases, leaving 13 bases between the germline ends.

This clonotype was obtained from a man between 18 and 29 years old in good health. Some clones in this sample may be carry-over from other donors' samples. V usage is TRBV27 and J usage is TRBJ2-2; the D is unclear. What was sequenced was naive CD8+ T cells from PBMCs. The CDR3 nucleotides are TGTGCCAGCAGTCCCTGGATAGCCGACACCGGGGAGCTGTTTTTT. Its protein is CASSPWIADTGELFF.